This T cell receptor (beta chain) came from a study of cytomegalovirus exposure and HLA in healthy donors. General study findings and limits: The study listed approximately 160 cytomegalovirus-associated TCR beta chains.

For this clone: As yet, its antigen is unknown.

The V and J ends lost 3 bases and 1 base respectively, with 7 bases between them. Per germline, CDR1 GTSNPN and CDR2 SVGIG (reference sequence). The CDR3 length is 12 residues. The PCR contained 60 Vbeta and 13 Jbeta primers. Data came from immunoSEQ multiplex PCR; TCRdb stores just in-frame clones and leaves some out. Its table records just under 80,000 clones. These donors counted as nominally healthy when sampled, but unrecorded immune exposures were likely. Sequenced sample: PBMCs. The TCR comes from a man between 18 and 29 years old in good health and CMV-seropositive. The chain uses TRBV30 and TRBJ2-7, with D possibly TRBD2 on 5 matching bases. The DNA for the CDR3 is TGTGCCTGGAGCGGGGAGTCCTACGAGCAGTACTTC. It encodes CAWSGESYEQYF.